The text below deals with one T cell receptor beta chain. The antigen is not known. These data come from a study of long-term antiretroviral therapy in people with HIV. Sequencing used immunoSEQ v3.0 at survey level. Generated by immunoSEQ multiplex PCR, the TCRdb table keeps only in-frame clones and is missing some. The sample comprises roughly 10,000 clones, 81% of which are singletons, and around 19% rests with the top ten. General observations from the study: With ART, diversity went up but was still lower than in transplant donor controls.

The sequencing here drew on unsorted PBMCs, taken 1.8 years after starting antiretroviral therapy. The TCR was taken from a middle-aged man with HIV.

The CDR3: CASSSDWDPQETQYF. The CDR3 DNA reads TGTGCCAGTAGTAGCGACTGGGACCCCCAAGAGACCCAGTACTTC. The V gene is TRBV19, the J gene TRBJ2-5; D is perhaps TRBD1 or TRBD2 (5 bases each). Germline assignment: CDR1 LNHDA and CDR2 SQIVND (reference sequence). CDR3 length equals 15 residues. V was cut by 4 bases and J by 1 base, with 13 bases left in between.